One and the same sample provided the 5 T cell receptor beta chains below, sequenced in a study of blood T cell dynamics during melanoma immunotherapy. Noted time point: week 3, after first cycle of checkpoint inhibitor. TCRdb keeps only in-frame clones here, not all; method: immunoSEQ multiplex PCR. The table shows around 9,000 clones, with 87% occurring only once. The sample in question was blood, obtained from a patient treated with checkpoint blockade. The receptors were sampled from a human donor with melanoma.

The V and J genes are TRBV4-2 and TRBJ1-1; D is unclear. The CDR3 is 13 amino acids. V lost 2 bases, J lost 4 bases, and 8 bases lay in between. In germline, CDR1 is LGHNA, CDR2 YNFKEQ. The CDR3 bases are TGTGCCAGCAGCCAACAGTCGACCACTGAAGCTTTCTTT. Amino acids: CASSQQSTTEAFF.

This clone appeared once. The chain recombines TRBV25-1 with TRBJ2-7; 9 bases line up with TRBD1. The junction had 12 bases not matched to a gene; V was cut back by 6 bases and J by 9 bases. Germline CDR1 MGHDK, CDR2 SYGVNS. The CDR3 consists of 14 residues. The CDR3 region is CASSPAGQGPRQYF. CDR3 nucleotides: TGTGCCAGCAGCCCCGCGGGACAGGGCCCCCGGCAGTACTTC.

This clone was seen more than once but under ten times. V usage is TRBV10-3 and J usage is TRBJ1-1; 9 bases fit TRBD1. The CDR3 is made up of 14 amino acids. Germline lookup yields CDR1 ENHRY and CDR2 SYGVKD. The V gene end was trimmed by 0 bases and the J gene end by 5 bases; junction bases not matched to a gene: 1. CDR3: CAISESGTGTEAFF. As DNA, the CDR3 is TGTGCCATCAGTGAGTCAGGGACAGGGACTGAAGCTTTCTTT.

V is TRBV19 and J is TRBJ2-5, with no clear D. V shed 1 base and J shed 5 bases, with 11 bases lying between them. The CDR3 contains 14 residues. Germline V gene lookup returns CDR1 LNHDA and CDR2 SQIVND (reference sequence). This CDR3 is CASSIGSHFETQYF. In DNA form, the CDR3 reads TGTGCCAGTAGTATAGGTTCGCATTTCGAGACCCAGTACTTC.

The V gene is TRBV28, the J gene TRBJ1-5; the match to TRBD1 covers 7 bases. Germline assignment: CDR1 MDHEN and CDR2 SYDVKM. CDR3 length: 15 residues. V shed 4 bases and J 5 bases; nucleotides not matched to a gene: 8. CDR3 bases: TGTGCCAGCAGTTCCGCAGGGGGATTTCATCAGCCCCAGCATTTT. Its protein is CASSSAGGFHQPQHF. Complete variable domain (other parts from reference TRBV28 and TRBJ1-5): DVKVTQSSRYLVKRTGEKVFLECVQDMDHENMFWYRQDPGLGLRLIYFSYDVKMKEKGDIPEGYSVSREKKERFSLILESASTNQTSMYLCASSSAGGFHQPQHFGDGTRLSIL.